The 5 T cell receptor beta chains below come from one sample, sequenced in a study of radiation and T cells in renal cell carcinoma. The protocol was immunoSEQ multiplex PCR, while the TCRdb copy is restricted to in-frame clones and leaves out a portion. The table has 100,000 to 150,000 clones, about four fifths seen once. The time point was: baseline pretreatment blood. Treatment described: 15 Gy SBRT to primary tumor, nephrectomy 4 weeks later. The sequences come from blood, collected from a patient whose treatment included radiotherapy and nephrectomy. These receptors were collected from a woman between 55 and 75 years old with renal cell carcinoma.

The J gene is TRBJ2-5, the V gene TRBV28; D unresolved. The V gene's germline CDR1 is MDHEN and CDR2 SYDVKM. This CDR3 is 11 amino acids long. V was shortened by 6 bases and J by 4 bases, with 6 bases between the two germline ends. This CDR3 is CASRTLETQYF. The CDR3 DNA reads TGTGCCAGCAGGACTTTAGAGACCCAGTACTTC.

J is TRBJ2-1 and V is TRBV6-5; 9 positions agree with TRBD2. The CDR3 totals 15 residues. CDR1 is MNHEY, CDR2 SVGAGI, per germline. Trimming at V came to 6 bases and at J to 1 base, leaving 4 bases not matched to a gene. The CDR3 nucleotides are TGTGCCAGCAGCCCCAGCGGGGGGTCCTACAATGAGCAGTTCTTC. Residues: CASSPSGGSYNEQFF.

The chain has TRBV11-2 and TRBJ2-2, with D unclear. Germline loops: CDR1 SGHAT, CDR2 FQNNGV. The V gene lost 2 bases and the J gene lost 5 bases, with 18 bases spanning the gap. The CDR3 is 17 residues long. This chain's CDR3 is CASSLLIVSSRTGELFF. Written as DNA, the CDR3 is TGTGCCAGCAGCTTATTAATTGTCAGCAGTCGAACCGGGGAGCTGTTTTTT.

J is TRBJ1-1 and V is TRBV27, with TRBD1 matching 7 bases. CDR3 length equals 13 residues. The V gene end was trimmed by 8 bases and the J gene end by 4 bases; junction bases not matched to a gene: 7. CDR1 and CDR2 from the germline V gene are MNHEY and SMNVEV (reference sequence). The CDR3 here is CASGPTGSTEAFF. The CDR3 DNA follows: TGTGCCAGCGGACCGACAGGGAGCACTGAAGCTTTCTTT.

Worth noting for this clone: Because it lacks the conserved phenylalanine or tryptophan at the end, this CDR3 is likely a read error. The chain combines TRBV2 with TRBJ2-7; D is unclear. The CDR3 length is 13 residues. CDR1 is SNHLY, CDR2 FYNNEI, per germline. The ends were cut back, 3 bases at V and 3 bases at J, with 9 bases in the middle. The CDR3 sequence is CASSDWTRYEQYL. The CDR3 DNA sequence: TGTGCCAGCAGTGACTGGACCCGCTACGAGCAGTACCTC.